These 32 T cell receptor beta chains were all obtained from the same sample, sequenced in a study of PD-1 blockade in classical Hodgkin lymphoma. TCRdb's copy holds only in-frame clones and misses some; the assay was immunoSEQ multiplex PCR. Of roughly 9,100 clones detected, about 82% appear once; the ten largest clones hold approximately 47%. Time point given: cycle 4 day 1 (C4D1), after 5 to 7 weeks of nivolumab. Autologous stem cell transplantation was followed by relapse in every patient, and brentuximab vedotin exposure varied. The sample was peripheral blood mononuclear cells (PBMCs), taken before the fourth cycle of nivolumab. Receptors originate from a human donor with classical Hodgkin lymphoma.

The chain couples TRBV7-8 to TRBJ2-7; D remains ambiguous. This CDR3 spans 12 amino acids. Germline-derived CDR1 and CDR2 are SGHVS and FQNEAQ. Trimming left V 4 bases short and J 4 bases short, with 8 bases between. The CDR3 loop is CASSSQAYEQYF. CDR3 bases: TGTGCCAGCAGCTCGCAGGCTTACGAGCAGTACTTC.

CDR3 residues: CASSERGGTDTQYF. Here the CDR3 DNA reads TGTGCCAGCAGTGAACGCGGAGGCACAGATACGCAGTATTTT. This sequence joins TRBV6-4 and TRBJ2-3; D ambiguous. CDR3 size: 14 residues. CDR1 is MRHNA, CDR2 SNTAGT, per germline. V lost 3 bases and J 1 base, leaving 8 bases between the germline ends.

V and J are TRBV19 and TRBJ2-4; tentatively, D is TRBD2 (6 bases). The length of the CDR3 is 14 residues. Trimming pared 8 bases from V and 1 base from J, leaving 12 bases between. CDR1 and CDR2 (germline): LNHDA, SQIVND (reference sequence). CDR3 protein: CASHRREAKNIQYF. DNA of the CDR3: TGTGCCAGTCACAGGAGGGAGGCCAAAAACATTCAGTACTTC.

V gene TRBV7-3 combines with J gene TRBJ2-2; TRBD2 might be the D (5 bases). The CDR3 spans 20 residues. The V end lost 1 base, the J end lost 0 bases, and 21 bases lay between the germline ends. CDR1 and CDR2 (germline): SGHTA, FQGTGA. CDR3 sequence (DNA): TGTGCCAGCAGCTTAAACTCGCGGGTAGGTGGTCGTACGAACACCGGGGAGCTGTTTTTT. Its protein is CASSLNSRVGGRTNTGELFF.

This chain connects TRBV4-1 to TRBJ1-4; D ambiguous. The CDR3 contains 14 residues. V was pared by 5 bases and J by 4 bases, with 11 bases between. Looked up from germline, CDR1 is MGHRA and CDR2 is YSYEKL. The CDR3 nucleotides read TGCGCCAGCAGCTCCCTGGGCAGTAATGAAAAACTGTTTTTT. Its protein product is CASSSLGSNEKLFF.

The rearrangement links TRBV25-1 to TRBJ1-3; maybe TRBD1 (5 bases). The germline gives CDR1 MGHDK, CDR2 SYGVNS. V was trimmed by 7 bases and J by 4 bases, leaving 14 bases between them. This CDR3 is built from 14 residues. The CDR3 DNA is TGTGCCAGCACCGACCCGGGGGGAGGAAACACCATATATTTT. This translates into CASTDPGGGNTIYF.

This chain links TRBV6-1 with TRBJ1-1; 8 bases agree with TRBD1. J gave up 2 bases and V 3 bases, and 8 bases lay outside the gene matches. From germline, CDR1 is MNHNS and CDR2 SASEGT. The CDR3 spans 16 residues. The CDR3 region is CASSDPGAGGNTEAFF. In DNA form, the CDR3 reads TGTGCCAGCAGTGACCCGGGGGCAGGGGGCAACACTGAAGCTTTCTTT.

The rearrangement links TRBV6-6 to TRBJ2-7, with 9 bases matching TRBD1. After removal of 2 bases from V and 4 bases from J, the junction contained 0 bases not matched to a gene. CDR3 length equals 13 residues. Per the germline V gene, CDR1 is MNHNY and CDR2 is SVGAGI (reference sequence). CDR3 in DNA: TGTGCCAGCAGTTACGACAGGGGGTACGAGCAGTACTTC. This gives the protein CASSYDRGYEQYF.

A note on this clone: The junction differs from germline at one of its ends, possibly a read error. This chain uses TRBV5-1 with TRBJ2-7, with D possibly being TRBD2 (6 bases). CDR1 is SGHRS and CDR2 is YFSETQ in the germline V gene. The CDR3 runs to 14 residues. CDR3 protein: CASSTTVGGYEQYF. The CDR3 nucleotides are TGTGCCAGCAGCACAACCGTGGGGGGCTACGAGCAGTACTTC.

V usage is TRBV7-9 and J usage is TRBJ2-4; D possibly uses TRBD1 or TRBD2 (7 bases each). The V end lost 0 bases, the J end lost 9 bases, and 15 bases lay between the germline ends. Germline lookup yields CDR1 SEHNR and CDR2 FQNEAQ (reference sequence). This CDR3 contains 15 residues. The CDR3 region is CASSLAGGGIVIQYF. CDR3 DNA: TGTGCCAGCAGCTTAGCGGGAGGGGGCATCGTCATTCAGTACTTC.

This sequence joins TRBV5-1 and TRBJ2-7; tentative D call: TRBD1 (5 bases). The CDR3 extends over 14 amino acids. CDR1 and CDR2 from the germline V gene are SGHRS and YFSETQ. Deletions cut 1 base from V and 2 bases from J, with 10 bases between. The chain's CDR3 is CASSLFDRTYEQYF. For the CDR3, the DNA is TGCGCCAGCAGCTTGTTCGACAGAACCTACGAGCAGTACTTC.

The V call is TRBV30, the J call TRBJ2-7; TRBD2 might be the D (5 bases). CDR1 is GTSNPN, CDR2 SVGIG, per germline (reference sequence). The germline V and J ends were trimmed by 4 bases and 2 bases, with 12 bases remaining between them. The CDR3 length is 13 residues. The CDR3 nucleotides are TGTGCCTGGAATGATGGACTTCCCTACGAGCAGTACTTC. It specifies CAWNDGLPYEQYF.

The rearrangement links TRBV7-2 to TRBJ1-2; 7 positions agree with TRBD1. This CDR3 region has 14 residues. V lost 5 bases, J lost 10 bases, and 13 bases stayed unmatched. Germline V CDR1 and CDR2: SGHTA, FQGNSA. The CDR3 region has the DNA TGTGCCAGCAGCCCACACCCGGGAGGGGGCGCCTACACCTTC. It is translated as CASSPHPGGGAYTF.

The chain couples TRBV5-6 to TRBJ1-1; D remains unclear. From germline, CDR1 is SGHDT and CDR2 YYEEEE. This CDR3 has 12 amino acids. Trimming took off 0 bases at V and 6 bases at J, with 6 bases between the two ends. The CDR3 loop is CASSLAGPEAFF. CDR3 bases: TGTGCCAGCAGCTTGGCCGGTCCTGAAGCTTTCTTT.

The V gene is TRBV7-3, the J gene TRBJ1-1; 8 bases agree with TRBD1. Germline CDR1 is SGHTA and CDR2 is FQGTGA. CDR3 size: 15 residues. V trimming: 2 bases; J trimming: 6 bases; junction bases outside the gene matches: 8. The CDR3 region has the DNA TGTGCCAGCAGCTTAGGGACAGGTAGTATAGCTGAAGCTTTCTTT. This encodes CASSLGTGSIAEAFF.

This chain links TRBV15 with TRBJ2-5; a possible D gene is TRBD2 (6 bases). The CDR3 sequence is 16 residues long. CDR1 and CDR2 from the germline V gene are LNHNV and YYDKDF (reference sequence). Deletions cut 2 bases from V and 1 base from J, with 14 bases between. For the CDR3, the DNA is TGTGCCACCAGCAGAAGGCTAGCGAACTTCCAAGAGACCCAGTACTTC. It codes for CATSRRLANFQETQYF.

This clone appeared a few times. For the CDR3, the DNA is TGCGCCACTAGACAATCAAGCTCCTACGAGCAGTACTTC. This sequence encodes CATRQSSSYEQYF. This chain links TRBV5-1 with TRBJ2-7; D is undetermined. The germline gives CDR1 SGHRS, CDR2 YFSETQ. This CDR3 has 13 amino acids. The germline V and J ends were trimmed by 9 bases and 0 bases, with 13 bases remaining between them.

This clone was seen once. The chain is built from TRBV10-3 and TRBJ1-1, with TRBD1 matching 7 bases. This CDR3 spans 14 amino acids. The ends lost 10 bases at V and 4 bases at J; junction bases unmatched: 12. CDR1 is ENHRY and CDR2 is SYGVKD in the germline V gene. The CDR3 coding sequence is TGTGCCACCACGTACGACAGGGTGGGCACTGAAGCTTTCTTT. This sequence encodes CATTYDRVGTEAFF.

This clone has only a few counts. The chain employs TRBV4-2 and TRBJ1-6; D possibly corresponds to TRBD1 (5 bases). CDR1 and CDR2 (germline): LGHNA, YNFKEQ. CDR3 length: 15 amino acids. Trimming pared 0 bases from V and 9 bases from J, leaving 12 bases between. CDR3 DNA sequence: TGTGCCAGCAGCCAAGATGAGGGGTGGGGTTCACCCCTCCACTTT. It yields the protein CASSQDEGWGSPLHF.

CDR3 DNA: TGCAGCGTTGCCGGACAGGGGATCCACGAGCAGTACTTC. Protein: CSVAGQGIHEQYF. This rearrangement joins TRBV29-1 to TRBJ2-7, with 9 bases aligning to TRBD1. The CDR3 length is 13 residues. From germline, CDR1 is SQVTM and CDR2 ANQGSEA. V shed 4 bases and J 5 bases; nucleotides not matched to a gene: 6.

The CDR3 sequence: CATSSEGGAAVRAFF. CDR3 coding DNA: TGTGCCACCAGCAGCGAGGGGGGCGCAGCCGTCCGGGCTTTCTTT. The rearrangement joins TRBV15 to TRBJ1-1; D might be TRBD1 (6 bases). CDR3 size: 15 residues. Germline V lookup: CDR1 LNHNV, CDR2 YYDKDF (reference sequence). Deletions cut 3 bases from V and 11 bases from J, with 22 bases between.

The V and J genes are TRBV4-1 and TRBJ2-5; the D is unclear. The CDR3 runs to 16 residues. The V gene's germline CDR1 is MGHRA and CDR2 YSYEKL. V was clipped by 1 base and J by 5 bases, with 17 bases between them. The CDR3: CASSQGTDTVRETQYF. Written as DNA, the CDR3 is TGCGCCAGCAGCCAAGGGACGGATACCGTGCGGGAGACCCAGTACTTC.

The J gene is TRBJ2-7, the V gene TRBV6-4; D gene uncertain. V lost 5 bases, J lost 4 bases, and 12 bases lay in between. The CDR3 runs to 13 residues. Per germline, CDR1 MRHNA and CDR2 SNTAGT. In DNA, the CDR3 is TGTGCCAGCAGTTTTTTTTCGCGGTACGAGCAGTACTTC. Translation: CASSFFSRYEQYF.

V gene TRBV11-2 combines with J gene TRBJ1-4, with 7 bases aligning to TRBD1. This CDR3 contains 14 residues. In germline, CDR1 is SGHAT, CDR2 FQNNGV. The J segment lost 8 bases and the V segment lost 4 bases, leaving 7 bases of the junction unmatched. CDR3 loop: CASSYGQEGEKLFF. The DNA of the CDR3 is TGTGCCAGCAGCTATGGACAGGAGGGCGAAAAACTGTTTTTT.

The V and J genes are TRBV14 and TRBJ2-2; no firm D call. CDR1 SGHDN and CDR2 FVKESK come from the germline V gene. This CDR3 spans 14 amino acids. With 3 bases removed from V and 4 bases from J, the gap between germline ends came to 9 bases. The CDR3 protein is CASSQLGSTGELFF. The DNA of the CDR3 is TGTGCCAGCAGCCAGTTAGGGTCCACCGGGGAGCTGTTTTTT.

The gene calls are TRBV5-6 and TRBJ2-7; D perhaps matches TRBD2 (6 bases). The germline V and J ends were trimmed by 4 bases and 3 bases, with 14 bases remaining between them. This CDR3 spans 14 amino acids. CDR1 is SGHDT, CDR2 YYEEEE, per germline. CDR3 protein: CASSTTVGGYEQYF. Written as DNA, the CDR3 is TGTGCCAGCAGCACAACCGTGGGGGGCTACGAGCAGTACTTC.

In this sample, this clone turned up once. The CDR3 sequence: CASSSSSGAGNYEQYF. CDR3 sequence (DNA): TGTGCCAGCAGCTCCTCCTCCGGGGCGGGTAACTACGAGCAGTACTTC. The chain has TRBV6-6 and TRBJ2-7; D tentatively reads TRBD1 or TRBD2 (5 bases each). The CDR3 runs to 16 residues. In germline, CDR1 is MNHNY, CDR2 SVGAGI (reference sequence). Trimming pared 6 bases from V and 3 bases from J, leaving 21 bases between.

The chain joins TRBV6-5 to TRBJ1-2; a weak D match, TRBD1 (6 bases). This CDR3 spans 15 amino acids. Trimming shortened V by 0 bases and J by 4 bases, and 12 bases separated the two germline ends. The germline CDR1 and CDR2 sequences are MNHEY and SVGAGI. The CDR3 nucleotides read TGTGCCAGCAGTTACTCGGGGGCGCGCGGCTATGGCTACACCTTC. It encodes CASSYSGARGYGYTF.

The DNA of the CDR3 is TGTGCCAGCAGTTGGAGCCAAAACTACGAGCAGTACTTC. Protein: CASSWSQNYEQYF. V usage is TRBV6-6 and J usage is TRBJ2-7; D not certain. This CDR3 spans 13 amino acids. V gave up 4 bases and J gave up 3 bases, with 10 bases separating them. Looked up from germline, CDR1 is MNHNY and CDR2 is SVGAGI (reference sequence).

The CDR3 DNA sequence: TGTGCCAGCAGCTCCGGACAGGGGGGATCACCCCTCCACTTT. This encodes CASSSGQGGSPLHF. This chain links TRBV9 with TRBJ1-6, with 10 bases that match TRBD1. This CDR3 is 14 amino acids long. Germline CDR1 and CDR2: SGDLS and YYNGEE. With 4 bases clipped from V and 10 bases from J, the junction kept 5 bases outside the gene matches.

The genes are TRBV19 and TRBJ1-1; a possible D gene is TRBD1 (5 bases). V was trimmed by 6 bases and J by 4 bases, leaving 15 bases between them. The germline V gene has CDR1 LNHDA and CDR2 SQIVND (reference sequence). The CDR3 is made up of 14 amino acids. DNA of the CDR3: TGTGCCAGTAGAGAATGGGACGTCGGCACTGAAGCTTTCTTT. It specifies CASREWDVGTEAFF.

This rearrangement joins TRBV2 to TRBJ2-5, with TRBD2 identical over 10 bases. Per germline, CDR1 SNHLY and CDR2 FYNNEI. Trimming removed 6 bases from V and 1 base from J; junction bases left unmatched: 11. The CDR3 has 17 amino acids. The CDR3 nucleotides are TGTGCCAGCAGGACCGGACTAGCGGAGACGGTCCAAGAGACCCAGTACTTC. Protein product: CASRTGLAETVQETQYF.